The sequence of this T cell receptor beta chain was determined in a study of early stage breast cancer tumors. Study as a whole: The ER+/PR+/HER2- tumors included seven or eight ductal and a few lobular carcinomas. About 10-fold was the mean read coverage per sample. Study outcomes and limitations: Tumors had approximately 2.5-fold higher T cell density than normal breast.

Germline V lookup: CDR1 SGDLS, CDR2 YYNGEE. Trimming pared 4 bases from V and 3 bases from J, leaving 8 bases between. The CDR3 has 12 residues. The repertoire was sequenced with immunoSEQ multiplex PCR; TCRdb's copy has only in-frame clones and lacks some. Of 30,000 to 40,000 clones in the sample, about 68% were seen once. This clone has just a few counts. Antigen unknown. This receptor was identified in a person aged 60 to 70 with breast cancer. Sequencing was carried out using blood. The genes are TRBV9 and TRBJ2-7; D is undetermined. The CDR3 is CASSPGGYEQYF. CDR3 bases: TGTGCCAGCAGCCCCGGTGGCTACGAGCAGTACTTC.